This T cell receptor (beta chain) was profiled in a study of T cells expressing NK-cell markers. Study information: TCR beta repertoires came from sorted CD3+CD56+NKG2C+, CD3+CD56+NKG2C- and CD3+CD56-NKG2C+ T cells.

In germline, CDR1 is DFQATT, CDR2 SNEGSKA (reference sequence). CDR3 length equals 14 residues. TCRdb re-called the 5' RACE reads and catalogs CDR3 proteins one per entry, DNA excluded. The sample is made up of about 260,000 distinct CDR3 sequences, and the top ten hold 4% to 4.5% of it. This clonotype originated in a woman between 18 and 69 years old in good health. Sequencing used blood T cells: a sorted CD56 or NKG2C T cell subset, CD4+ or CD8+ T cells, or bulk PBMC T cells (not recorded which). J is TRBJ2-1 and V is TRBV20-1; the TCRdb call, TRBD2, lacks DNA for checking. The CDR3 is CSARRTSGYNEQFF.